The source of this T cell receptor beta chain is a study of blood T cell repertoires in COVID-19. Study-wide background: Sample material is recorded as cDNA or gDNA derived from T cells, B-cell-depleted T cells, or PBMCs.

The data were produced by immunoSEQ multiplex PCR, yet TCRdb's version contains in-frame clones alone and is incomplete. Of about 170,000 clones in the sample, approximately 80% were seen once. Clinical histories supplied by participants themselves formed the basis of cohort assignment. Recovered Cohort 3 donors showed two negative PCRs, clearance, or symptom resolution. This CDR3 region has 13 residues. Germline loops: CDR1 PRHDT, CDR2 FYEKMQ (reference sequence). The V and J ends lost 5 bases and 7 bases respectively, with 15 bases between them. The chain links TRBV13 to TRBJ2-7, with D tentatively TRBD1 (6 bases). The clonotype was recovered from a man over 45 who had recovered from COVID-19. Sequencing used PBMCs or T cells enriched from blood (not recorded which). CDR3 DNA: TGTGCCAGCAGCGCAGGGGTCTTCGGGGAGCAGTACTTC. Translation: CASSAGVFGEQYF. Together with reference TRBV13 and TRBJ2-7, the CDR3 gives the full variable domain: AAGVIQSPRHLIKEKRETATLKCYPIPRHDTVYWYQQGPGQDPQFLISFYEKMQSDKGSIPDRFSAQQFSDYHSELNMSSLELGDSALYFCASSAGVFGEQYFGPGTRLTVT.